The 15 T cell receptor beta chains in this list originate from one sample, sequenced in a study of cytomegalovirus exposure and HLA in healthy donors. 60 Vbeta and 13 Jbeta primers were used in PCR. The assay was immunoSEQ multiplex PCR, and TCRdb's table has in-frame clones only and misses some. Altogether around 130,000 clones are present, around 70% being singletons, with the ten largest covering approximately 2.6%. Material: PBMCs. The receptors were gathered from a woman aged 55-70 years in good health and CMV-seropositive.

The chain uses TRBV28 and TRBJ2-1, with 10 bases identical to TRBD2. There are 16 residues in the CDR3. Looked up from germline, CDR1 is MDHEN and CDR2 is SYDVKM. Losses at the gene ends were 4 bases for V and 4 bases for J; bases not matched to a gene: 7. DNA for the CDR3: TGTGCCAGCAGTTCATTAGCGGGGGGCTCGTACAATGAGCAGTTCTTC. Its translation: CASSSLAGGSYNEQFF.

The rearrangement links TRBV7-9 to TRBJ1-2; D is unresolved. CDR1 and CDR2 (germline): SEHNR, FQNEAQ (reference sequence). The V end was cut by 2 bases, the J end by 5 bases, with 12 bases between. The CDR3 has 14 residues. CDR3 bases: TGTGCCAGCAGCTTAAACCCCCGGAGTTATGGCTACACCTTC. It codes for CASSLNPRSYGYTF. Filled out from reference TRBV7-9 and TRBJ1-2, the complete variable domain reads DTGVSQNPRHKITKRGQNVTFRCDPISEHNRLYWYRQTLGQGPEFLTYFQNEAQLEKSRLLSDRFSAERPKGSFSTLEIQRTEQGDSAMYLCASSLNPRSYGYTFGSGTRLTVV.

CDR3 nucleotide sequence: TGTGCCAGTAGTATGGGGACAGGGGTTAGGTACACTGAAGCTTTCTTT. It is translated as CASSMGTGVRYTEAFF. This sequence joins TRBV19 and TRBJ1-1, with TRBD1 matching over 10 bases. This CDR3 has 16 amino acids. Germline V gene data show CDR1 as LNHDA and CDR2 as SQIVND (reference sequence). V was clipped by 3 bases and J by 3 bases; unmatched bases: 7.

The rearrangement uses TRBV7-2 and TRBJ1-1; 8 bases are shared with TRBD1. Germline CDR1 reads SGHTA; CDR2 reads FQGNSA. CDR3 length equals 15 residues. Trimming took 4 bases from V and 8 from J; bases not matched to a gene: 12. CDR3: CASSSIASGGGEAFF. The CDR3 nucleotides read TGTGCCAGCAGCTCAATTGCGTCAGGGGGCGGAGAAGCTTTCTTT.

The chain has TRBV6-6 and TRBJ1-2; 9 positions agree with TRBD1. Germline values: CDR1 MNHNY, CDR2 SVGAGI (reference sequence). The junction had 4 bases not matched to a gene; V was cut back by 2 bases and J by 0 bases. The CDR3 extends over 16 amino acids. CDR3 nucleotide sequence: TGTGCCAGCAGTTACGGGACAGGGTTAACTAACTATGGCTACACCTTC. Translated: CASSYGTGLTNYGYTF.

CDR3 loop: CASSLIGQVYTGELFF. The CDR3 DNA sequence: TGTGCCAGCAGCTTGATAGGACAGGTCTACACCGGGGAGCTGTTTTTT. V is TRBV5-5 and J is TRBJ2-2, with TRBD1 matching 7 bases. Germline values: CDR1 SGHKS, CDR2 YYEKEE (reference sequence). With V trimmed by 1 base and J by 3 bases, 6 bases remained unmatched. This CDR3 spans 16 amino acids.

V is TRBV19 and J is TRBJ1-6; 7 bases are shared with TRBD1. From germline, CDR1 is LNHDA and CDR2 SQIVND (reference sequence). This CDR3 contains 15 residues. V lost 5 bases, J lost 10 bases, and 11 bases stayed unmatched. Written as DNA, the CDR3 is TGTGCCAGTAGTTCGATTGACAGGGACTGGTCACCCCTCCACTTT. This encodes CASSSIDRDWSPLHF.

The V gene is TRBV6-6, the J gene TRBJ1-1; D remains unclear. Germline CDR1 reads MNHNY; CDR2 reads SVGAGI (reference sequence). V was cut by 0 bases and J by 2 bases, with 10 bases left in between. The CDR3 has 15 residues. The CDR3 nucleotides read TGTGCCAGCAGTTACTCGAGTCCCCTTAACACTGAAGCTTTCTTT. As protein: CASSYSSPLNTEAFF.

The V and J genes are TRBV4-1 and TRBJ1-5; no reliable D call. Germline loops: CDR1 MGHRA, CDR2 YSYEKL. With 4 bases removed from V and 2 bases from J, the gap between germline ends came to 12 bases. This CDR3 comprises 15 residues. The CDR3, as DNA: TGCGCCAGCAGCCCGCGGAGTAGCGGCAATCAGCCCCAGCATTTT. Its protein is CASSPRSSGNQPQHF.

CDR3 region: CASSVDGNEQFF. The CDR3 nucleotides read TGTGCCAGCAGCGTAGACGGGAATGAGCAGTTCTTC. This chain connects TRBV9 to TRBJ2-1; no clear D. V lost 0 bases, J lost 7 bases, and 5 bases lay in between. Looked up from germline, CDR1 is SGDLS and CDR2 is YYNGEE. The CDR3 has 12 residues.

The chain uses TRBV9 and TRBJ1-1; 8 bases fit TRBD1. Germline V lookup: CDR1 SGDLS, CDR2 YYNGEE. J was trimmed by 4 bases and V by 3 bases; bases with no gene match: 8. The CDR3 spans 15 residues. Here the CDR3 DNA reads TGTGCCAGCAGCGCCTCAGGGGGCGCGGGCACTGAAGCTTTCTTT. Translation: CASSASGGAGTEAFF.

This clone has a handful of counts. The rearrangement uses TRBV9 and TRBJ2-5; 8 nucleotides align to TRBD2. V was clipped by 3 bases and J by 3 bases; unmatched bases: 7. This CDR3 spans 15 amino acids. Germline V gene data show CDR1 as SGDLS and CDR2 as YYNGEE. In DNA form, the CDR3 reads TGTGCCAGCAGCGACCCCGGGGGGGGAAAAGAGACCCAGTACTTC. It yields the protein CASSDPGGGKETQYF. Using reference TRBV9 and TRBJ2-5 for the parts outside the CDR3, the full variable domain is DSGVTQTPKHLITATGQRVTLRCSPRSGDLSVYWYQQSLDQGLQFLIQYYNGEERAKGNILERFSAQQFPDLHSELNLSSLELGDSALYFCASSDPGGGKETQYFGPGTRLLVL.

This chain uses TRBV9 with TRBJ2-1, with TRBD2 matching over 10 bases. CDR1 is SGDLS, CDR2 YYNGEE, per germline. CDR3 length equals 17 residues. With V trimmed by 1 base and J by 5 bases, 9 bases remained unmatched. The CDR3 loop is CASSVRLAGEPHNEQFF. The CDR3 region has the DNA TGTGCCAGCAGCGTAAGGCTAGCGGGGGAGCCTCACAATGAGCAGTTCTTC.

V is TRBV7-3 and J is TRBJ2-1, with TRBD1 matching 7 bases. This CDR3 is built from 15 residues. The germline V gene encodes CDR1 SGHTA and CDR2 FQGTGA. The V gene end was trimmed by 0 bases and the J gene end by 10 bases; junction bases not matched to a gene: 9. In DNA form, the CDR3 reads TGTGCCAGCAGCTTAACGGGAAGGACAGGTGGAGAGCAGTTCTTC. Encoded protein: CASSLTGRTGGEQFF.

This CDR3 is CAFLKWSSYEQYF. The CDR3 DNA reads as TGTGCCTTTTTGAAATGGAGCTCCTACGAGCAGTACTTC. V gene TRBV30 combines with J gene TRBJ2-7; the D is unclear. Germline-derived CDR1 and CDR2 are GTSNPN and SVGIG (reference sequence). The CDR3 extends over 13 amino acids. Trimming cost V 7 bases and J 0 bases, with 13 bases left between them.